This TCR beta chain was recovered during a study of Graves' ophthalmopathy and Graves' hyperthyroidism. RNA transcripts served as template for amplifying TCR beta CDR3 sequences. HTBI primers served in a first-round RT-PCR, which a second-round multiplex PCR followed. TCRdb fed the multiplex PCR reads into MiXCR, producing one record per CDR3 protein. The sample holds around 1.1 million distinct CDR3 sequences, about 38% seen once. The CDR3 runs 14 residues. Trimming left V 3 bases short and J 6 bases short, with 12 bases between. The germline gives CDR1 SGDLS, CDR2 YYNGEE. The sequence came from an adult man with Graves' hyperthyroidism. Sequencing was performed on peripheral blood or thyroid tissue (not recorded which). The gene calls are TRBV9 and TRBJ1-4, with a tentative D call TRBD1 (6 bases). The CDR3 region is CASSAKGGYEKLFF. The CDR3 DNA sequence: TGTGCCAGCAGCGCTAAGGGGGGTTATGAAAAACTGTTTTTT.